Below, 12 T cell receptor beta chains from the same sample are listed, as sequenced in a study of T-cell memory formation after mild COVID-19. TCRdb used MiXCR to reprocess the 5' RACE reads, holding one entry per CDR3 protein. The sample consists of 200,000 or so distinct CDR3 sequences, approximately 16% of them appearing once. What was sequenced was PBMCs or a T cell subset sorted from them (not recorded which). The receptors were gathered from an adult woman who had mild COVID-19 (a few samples of this study predate the infection). Cell type and time point are not known.

There are a few counts of this clonotype. The V call is TRBV29-1, the J call TRBJ2-1; no reliable D call. The germline V gene has CDR1 SQVTM and CDR2 ANQGSEA. Trimming shortened V by 4 bases and J by 5 bases, and 9 bases separated the two germline ends. CDR3 length: 12 amino acids. As DNA, the CDR3 is TGCAGCGTTGGTAGATCCGACAATGAGCAGTTCTTC. This translates into CSVGRSDNEQFF.

This sequence joins TRBV5-1 and TRBJ1-4; tentative D call: TRBD1 (5 bases). Trimming removed 5 bases from V and 12 bases from J, with 17 bases in between. The length of the CDR3 is 13 residues. Germline assignment: CDR1 SGHRS and CDR2 YFSETQ. CDR3 sequence reads: CASRIGPGWELFF. The CDR3 bases are TGCGCCAGCAGAATCGGGCCAGGGTGGGAACTGTTTTTT.

This clonotype came up a few times. The genes are TRBV6-5 and TRBJ1-1; 7 bases are a match to TRBD1. The trim removed 2 bases at V and 4 bases at J, leaving 10 bases unmatched. From germline, CDR1 is MNHEY and CDR2 SVGAGI. This CDR3 region has 16 residues. The CDR3 is CASSYIVGGGRTEAFF. For the CDR3, the DNA is TGTGCCAGCAGTTACATCGTGGGAGGGGGCCGCACTGAAGCTTTCTTT.

The gene calls are TRBV20-1 and TRBJ2-3; 8 positions agree with TRBD2. Trimming at V came to 5 bases and at J to 1 base, leaving 2 bases not matched to a gene. Germline values: CDR1 DFQATT, CDR2 SNEGSKA (reference sequence). This CDR3 is 13 amino acids long. DNA of the CDR3: TGCAGTGCTTCACTAGCGGGCACAGATACGCAGTATTTT. It yields the protein CSASLAGTDTQYF.

The J gene is TRBJ1-4, the V gene TRBV30; no reliable D call. The CDR3 runs to 14 residues. The V gene's germline CDR1 is GTSNPN and CDR2 SVGIG (reference sequence). The V end lost 4 bases, the J end lost 9 bases, and 18 bases lay between the germline ends. DNA of the CDR3: TGTGCCTGGACCACCGAGGTCTCCTCAAAAAAACTGTTTTTT. This encodes CAWTTEVSSKKLFF.

This clonotype occurred many times. The chain carries TRBV7-6 and TRBJ2-1; no firm D call. The CDR3 has 12 residues. V lost 0 bases and J 10 bases, leaving 7 bases between the germline ends. CDR1 is SGHVS, CDR2 FNYEAQ, per germline. The CDR3 sequence: CASSLAPREQFF. CDR3 DNA sequence: TGTGCCAGCAGCTTAGCCCCTAGAGAGCAGTTCTTC.

This sequence joins TRBV5-4 and TRBJ1-1, with a tentative D call TRBD1 (5 bases). Trimming cost V 4 bases and J 2 bases, with 18 bases left between them. Germline CDR1 and CDR2: SGHNT and YYREEE (reference sequence). The CDR3 spans 16 residues. The CDR3 reads CASSVTTGGPNTEAFF. DNA for the CDR3: TGTGCCAGCAGCGTAACAACAGGCGGACCAAACACTGAAGCTTTCTTT.

The chain employs TRBV30 and TRBJ1-5; D is unresolved. Trimming took off 4 bases at V and 0 bases at J, with 4 bases between the two ends. The CDR3 is 12 residues long. Per germline, CDR1 GTSNPN and CDR2 SVGIG (reference sequence). The CDR3 is CAWTSSNQPQHF. The DNA for the CDR3 is TGTGCCTGGACGTCTAGCAATCAGCCCCAGCATTTT.

This chain connects TRBV6-5 to TRBJ1-3; no definite D call. The CDR3 covers 15 residues. In germline, CDR1 is MNHEY, CDR2 SVGAGI. Trimming stripped 0 bases from V and 4 bases from J, with 10 bases between. The CDR3 spells CASSYSGYGGNTIYF. Here the CDR3 DNA reads TGTGCCAGCAGTTACTCCGGGTATGGGGGAAACACCATATATTTT.

The chain has TRBV5-1 and TRBJ2-1, with D perhaps matching TRBD2 (5 bases). The ends were cut back, 5 bases at V and 2 bases at J, with 8 bases in the middle. This CDR3 is 13 amino acids long. Germline loops: CDR1 SGHRS, CDR2 YFSETQ. The CDR3 here is CASRHGAYNEQFF. CDR3 bases: TGCGCCAGCAGACACGGGGCCTACAATGAGCAGTTCTTC.

The chain couples TRBV5-1 to TRBJ1-1, with 8 bases matching TRBD1. CDR3 length: 15 amino acids. The ends lost 3 bases at V and 3 bases at J; junction bases unmatched: 7. Germline V gene lookup returns CDR1 SGHRS and CDR2 YFSETQ. DNA for the CDR3: TGCGCCAGCAGCTCCGGGCGACAGGGGTACACTGAAGCTTTCTTT. Encoded protein: CASSSGRQGYTEAFF.

V usage is TRBV18 and J usage is TRBJ2-7, with 9 bases that match TRBD1. After removal of 3 bases from V and 4 bases from J, the junction contained 10 bases not matched to a gene. Germline V gives CDR1 KGHSH, CDR2 LQKENI. CDR3 length equals 16 residues. The CDR3 protein is CASSPTADRGGYEQYF. Here the CDR3 DNA reads TGTGCCAGCTCACCGACCGCCGACAGGGGGGGATACGAGCAGTACTTC. Supplemented by reference TRBV18 and TRBJ2-7, the full variable domain reads NAGVMQNPRHLVRRRGQEARLRCSPMKGHSHVYWYRQLPEEGLKFMVYLQKENIIDESGMPKERFSAEFPKEGPSILRIQQVVRGDSAAYFCASSPTADRGGYEQYFGPGTRLTVT.